This T cell receptor (beta chain) was observed in a study of T cell responses to AZD1222 COVID-19 vaccine. The study's findings and limits: Nearly half of the spike-specific TCRs reportedly recognize variant regions that carry no mutations. Spike was spanned by vaccine-associated CD4 TCRs, which were dominant at 160-218 and 743-854. It should be noted that donors were predominantly white British and more often female, and clonal diversity was possibly underestimated. After two AZD1222 doses, spike-specific TCR breadth and depth rose versus day 0.

Produced via immunoSEQ multiplex PCR; TCRdb's table is partial and in-frame only. The sample carries some 150,000 clones, 80% to 90% recorded once. In the case of this clone: Its antigen is not identified.

The CDR3 extends over 16 amino acids. Germline CDR1 is SGHRS and CDR2 is YFSETQ. V lost 3 bases and J lost 6, with 19 bases in between. This specimen was peripheral blood, taken on day 0 of AZD1222 vaccination. This TCR was sampled from an adult in good health. The gene calls are TRBV5-1 and TRBJ2-1, with TRBD1 as a possible D gene (5 bases). The CDR3 spells CASSSSQGGAGNEQFF. Here the CDR3 DNA reads TGCGCCAGCAGCTCGAGCCAGGGTGGGGCAGGCAATGAGCAGTTCTTC. Full variable domain (outside the CDR3, taken from reference TRBV5-1 and TRBJ2-1): KAGVTQTPRYLIKTRGQQVTLSCSPISGHRSVSWYQQTPGQGLQFLFEYFSETQRNKGNFPGRFSGRQFSNSRSEMNVSTLELGDSALYLCASSSSQGGAGNEQFFGPGTRLTVL.